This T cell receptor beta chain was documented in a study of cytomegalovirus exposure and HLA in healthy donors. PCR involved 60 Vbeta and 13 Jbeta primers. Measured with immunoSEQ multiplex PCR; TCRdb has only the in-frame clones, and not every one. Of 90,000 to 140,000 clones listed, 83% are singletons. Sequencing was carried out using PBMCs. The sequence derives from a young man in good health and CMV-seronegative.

Here the CDR3 reads CASSQTTPEQFF. In DNA form, the CDR3 reads TGTGCCAGCAGCCAGACTACCCCTGAGCAGTTCTTC. The gene calls are TRBV7-6 and TRBJ2-1, with a possible D match to TRBD2 (5 bases). Germline V lookup: CDR1 SGHVS, CDR2 FNYEAQ. The CDR3 is 12 residues long. Deletions cut 5 bases from V and 9 bases from J, with 11 bases between.